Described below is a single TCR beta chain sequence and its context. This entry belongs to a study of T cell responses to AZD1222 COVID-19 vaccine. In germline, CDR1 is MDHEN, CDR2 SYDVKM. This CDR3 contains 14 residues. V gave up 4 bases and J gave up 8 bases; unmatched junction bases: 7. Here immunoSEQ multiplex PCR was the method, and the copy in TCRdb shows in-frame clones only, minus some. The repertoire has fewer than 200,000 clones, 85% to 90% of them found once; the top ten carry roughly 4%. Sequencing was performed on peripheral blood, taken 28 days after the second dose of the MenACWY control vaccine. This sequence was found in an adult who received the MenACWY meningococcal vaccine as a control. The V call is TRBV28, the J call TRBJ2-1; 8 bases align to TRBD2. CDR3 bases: TGTGCCAGCAGTTATCGGGAGGGCCGGGATGAGCAGTTCTTC. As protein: CASSYREGRDEQFF.